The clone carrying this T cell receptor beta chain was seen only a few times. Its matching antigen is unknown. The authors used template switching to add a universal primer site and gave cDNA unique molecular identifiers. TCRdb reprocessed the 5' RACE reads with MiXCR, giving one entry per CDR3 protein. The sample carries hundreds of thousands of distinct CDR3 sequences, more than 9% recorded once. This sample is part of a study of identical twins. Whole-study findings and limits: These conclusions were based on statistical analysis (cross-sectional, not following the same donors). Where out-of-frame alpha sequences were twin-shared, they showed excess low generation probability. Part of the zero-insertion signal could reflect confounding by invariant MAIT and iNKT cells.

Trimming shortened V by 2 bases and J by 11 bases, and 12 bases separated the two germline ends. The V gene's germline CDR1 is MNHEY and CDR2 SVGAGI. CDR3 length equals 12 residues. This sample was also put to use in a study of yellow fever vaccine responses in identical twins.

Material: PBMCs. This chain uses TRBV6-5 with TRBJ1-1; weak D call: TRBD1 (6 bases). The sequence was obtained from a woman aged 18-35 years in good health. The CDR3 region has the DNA TGTGCCAGCAGTTACAAGGGGGTCCGGGCTTTCTTT. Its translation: CASSYKGVRAFF.